The 5 T cell receptor beta chains listed next were all sequenced from one sample in a study of blood T cell repertoires in COVID-19. Data came from immunoSEQ multiplex PCR; TCRdb stores just in-frame clones and leaves some out. This sample yields under 300,000 clones, of which approximately 86% are seen a single time; about 1.6% belongs to the top ten. Sequences were obtained from PBMCs or T cells enriched from blood (not recorded which). The receptors originated from a woman between 45 and 60 years old who had recovered from COVID-19.

J is TRBJ1-5 and V is TRBV27; no clear D. Germline V gene lookup returns CDR1 MNHEY and CDR2 SMNVEV (reference sequence). Trimming took off 3 bases at V and 6 bases at J, with 9 bases between the two ends. The CDR3 is 13 amino acids. Here the CDR3 reads CASSFGSGQPQHF. The CDR3 DNA is TGTGCCAGCAGTTTCGGTTCGGGTCAGCCCCAGCATTTT.

J is TRBJ1-2 and V is TRBV7-9; 8 bases are a match to TRBD1. Germline CDR1 is SEHNR and CDR2 is FQNEAQ (reference sequence). The CDR3 contains 15 residues. Trimming cost V 1 base and J 8 bases; bases outside gene matches: 9. This CDR3 reads CASSLGTGGERGYTF. CDR3 bases: TGTGCCAGCAGCTTAGGTACAGGGGGTGAGCGGGGCTACACCTTC.

The chain carries TRBV7-2 and TRBJ2-1; 8 bases map to TRBD2. The CDR3 contains 14 residues. Trimming took 8 bases from V and 5 from J; bases not matched to a gene: 8. The germline gives CDR1 SGHTA, CDR2 FQGNSA. In nucleotides, the CDR3 is TGTGCCAGCCTGGGAGCGGGAGAACACAATGAGCAGTTCTTC. Translation gives CASLGAGEHNEQFF. Full variable domain (remainder filled in from reference TRBV7-2 and TRBJ2-1): GAGVSQSPSNKVTEKGKDVELRCDPISGHTALYWYRQSLGQGLEFLIYFQGNSAPDKSGLPSDRFSAERTGGSVSTLTIQRTQQEDSAVYLCASLGAGEHNEQFFGPGTRLTVL.

V and J are TRBV5-1 and TRBJ2-1; TRBD2 agrees at 7 bases. Trimming took 2 bases from V and 5 from J; bases not matched to a gene: 7. The CDR3 totals 15 residues. CDR1 and CDR2 from the germline V gene are SGHRS and YFSETQ. Written as DNA, the CDR3 is TGCGCCAGCAGCTTAAGCAAGCGGGATAACAATGAGCAGTTCTTC. This codes for CASSLSKRDNNEQFF. The variable domain in full, completed from reference TRBV5-1 and TRBJ2-1, reads KAGVTQTPRYLIKTRGQQVTLSCSPISGHRSVSWYQQTPGQGLQFLFEYFSETQRNKGNFPGRFSGRQFSNSRSEMNVSTLELGDSALYLCASSLSKRDNNEQFFGPGTRLTVL.

This clone was seen just once. The chain joins TRBV27 to TRBJ2-7, with a tentative D call TRBD1 (7 bases). This CDR3 has 16 residues. CDR1 MNHEY and CDR2 SMNVEV come from the germline V gene (reference sequence). Trimming pared 4 bases from V and 7 bases from J, leaving 23 bases between. As DNA, the CDR3 is TGTGCCAGCAGTTCCCTCTTGCGGAGGGGGCCGGGTGAGCAGTACTTC. Translated: CASSSLLRRGPGEQYF.